The 14 T cell receptor beta chains reported below all come from one sample, sequenced in a study of CD8+ T cells in alopecia areata. cDNA serving as the sequencing template came from extracted, reverse transcribed RNA. Generated by immunoSEQ multiplex PCR, the TCRdb table keeps only in-frame clones and is missing some. The sample records some 110,000 clones, 35% to 45% being singletons. Sequencing was carried out using CD4+ T cells sorted from blood. The receptors derive from a human donor with alopecia areata.

This clone has more than one count but fewer than ten. The identical CDR3 is also encoded by other nucleotide sequences in the sample. This chain links TRBV7-2 with TRBJ2-3; D unclear. Germline assignment: CDR1 SGHTA and CDR2 FQGNSA. This CDR3 is built from 11 residues. V was pared by 2 bases and J by 4 bases, with 1 base between. DNA for the CDR3: TGTGCCAGCAGCTTATCAGATACGCAGTATTTT. This encodes CASSLSDTQYF. Looking up the rest from reference TRBV7-2 and TRBJ2-3 gives the full variable domain: GAGVSQSPSNKVTEKGKDVELRCDPISGHTALYWYRQSLGQGLEFLIYFQGNSAPDKSGLPSDRFSAERTGGSVSTLTIQRTQQEDSAVYLCASSLSDTQYFGPGTRLTVL.

This clone was counted a single time. The CDR3 region has the DNA TGCGCCAGCAGCCTCTCGATTCCGGGGACTAGCGGGAGACCAGACAATGAGCAGTTCTTC. It yields the protein CASSLSIPGTSGRPDNEQFF. The rearrangement joins TRBV23-1 to TRBJ2-1, with 14 bases fitting TRBD2. TRBV23-1 qualifies as an ORF whose function is uncertain. The CDR3 consists of 20 residues. V lost 6 bases to trimming and J lost 5 bases; unmatched junction nucleotides: 18.

The V gene is TRBV2, the J gene TRBJ2-7; TRBD2 aligns across 11 bases. J lost 7 bases, V lost 8 bases, and 7 bases had no gene match. CDR1 and CDR2 (germline): SNHLY, FYNNEI. This CDR3 comprises 13 residues. The DNA for the CDR3 is TGTGCCAGCCTACTAGCGGGAGAAGGGGAGCAGTACTTC. Residues: CASLLAGEGEQYF.

This clone came up a few times. This rearrangement joins TRBV29-1 to TRBJ2-3; TRBD2 matches 7 bases. The V and J ends lost 4 bases and 2 bases, in that order; junction bases with no gene match: 9. CDR1 is SQVTM and CDR2 is ANQGSEA in the germline V gene. This CDR3 has 15 residues. CDR3 sequence (DNA): TGCAGCGTTGTCTCCCGGGGGGATCTCACAGATACGCAGTATTTT. Encoded protein: CSVVSRGDLTDTQYF.

The CDR3 coding sequence is TGTGCCAGCAGTACCTCTAGCGGGAGCTCCTACAATGAGCAGTTCTTC. Its protein product is CASSTSSGSSYNEQFF. V gene TRBV27 combines with J gene TRBJ2-1, with 10 bases identical to TRBD2. The ends lost 5 bases at V and 0 bases at J; junction bases unmatched: 4. The CDR3 has 16 residues. Germline values: CDR1 MNHEY, CDR2 SMNVEV (reference sequence).

The chain recombines TRBV2 with TRBJ1-2, with 7 bases identical to TRBD1. V shed 9 bases and J 8 bases; nucleotides not matched to a gene: 15. This CDR3 contains 14 residues. Germline CDR1 and CDR2: SNHLY and FYNNEI. The CDR3, as DNA: TGTGCCAGATGGGACAGCACATACCTCGGGGGCTACACCTTC. Amino acid sequence: CARWDSTYLGGYTF.

V and J are TRBV29-1 and TRBJ2-3, with 7 bases aligning to TRBD1. This CDR3 is built from 14 residues. Germline V CDR1 and CDR2: SQVTM, ANQGSEA. After removal of 4 bases from V and 0 bases from J, the junction contained 4 bases not matched to a gene. CDR3 sequence reads: CSVASGQSTDTQYF. For the CDR3, the DNA is TGCAGCGTTGCTTCGGGACAGAGCACAGATACGCAGTATTTT.

This clone has just a few counts. J is TRBJ2-3 and V is TRBV2, with D possibly TRBD1 on 5 matching bases. CDR3 length equals 14 residues. Per the germline V gene, CDR1 is SNHLY and CDR2 is FYNNEI. Trimming removed 0 bases from V and 8 bases from J, with 12 bases in between. CDR3 DNA: TGTGCCAGCAGTGAAGCTATCCCCCAGGGTACGCAGTATTTT. Protein product: CASSEAIPQGTQYF.

This clone was observed a few times. This chain connects TRBV29-1 to TRBJ2-3; the match to TRBD2 covers 13 bases. V lost 7 bases, J lost 5 bases, and 3 bases stayed unmatched. This CDR3 has 13 amino acids. Germline values: CDR1 SQVTM, CDR2 ANQGSEA. CDR3 protein: CSAGTSGKDTQYF. As DNA, the CDR3 is TGCAGCGCCGGGACTAGCGGGAAAGATACGCAGTATTTT.

The rearrangement uses TRBV7-6 and TRBJ2-1; TRBD1 matches 7 bases. Germline V gene lookup returns CDR1 SGHVS and CDR2 FNYEAQ. This CDR3 contains 14 residues. The ends lost 1 base at V and 5 bases at J; junction bases unmatched: 2. CDR3 sequence (DNA): TGTGCCAGCAGCTTAGGACAGGGAAACAATGAGCAGTTCTTC. Its translation: CASSLGQGNNEQFF.

The chain combines TRBV1 with TRBJ1-6; TRBD1, as called in the table, went unchecked against the DNA. TRBV1 is deemed a pseudogene. The CDR3 contains 15 residues. Written as DNA, the CDR3 is TGCACCAGCAGCCAGCTAAGGGGAAACAATTCACCCCTCCACTTT. Its translation: CTSSQLRGNNSPLHF.

The gene calls are TRBV20-1 and TRBJ2-7; 8 bases align to TRBD2. CDR1 is DFQATT and CDR2 is SNEGSKA in the germline V gene (reference sequence). The CDR3 is 10 amino acids. The V and J ends lost 5 bases and 12 bases, in that order; junction bases with no gene match: 6. The CDR3 coding sequence is TGCAGTGCTTACCGACTAGCGTCGTACTTC. It specifies CSAYRLASYF.

This sequence joins TRBV5-1 and TRBJ2-1; 13 nucleotides agree with TRBD2. The junction had 6 bases not matched to a gene; V was cut back by 3 bases and J by 9 bases. There are 15 residues in the CDR3. In germline, CDR1 is SGHRS, CDR2 YFSETQ. CDR3 in amino acids: CASSSGLAGFGEQFF. In nucleotides, the CDR3 is TGCGCCAGCAGCTCGGGACTAGCGGGGTTCGGTGAGCAGTTCTTC.

The V and J genes are TRBV29-1 and TRBJ2-7, with TRBD1 identical over 7 bases. The CDR3 consists of 14 residues. Germline V gene sequence: CDR1 SQVTM, CDR2 ANQGSEA. Germline trimming cut 0 bases from V and 2 bases from J; bases unmatched to any gene: 4. Written as DNA, the CDR3 is TGCAGCGTTGAAGAGGACAGGATGCCCTACGAGCAGTACTTC. Its translation is CSVEEDRMPYEQYF.